This passage covers 13 T cell receptor beta chains from one sample sequenced in a study of vaccination and CD4 T cells after COVID-19. With the Oncomine TCR Beta short-read assay, DNA from cultured CD4+ T cells was sequenced. TCRdb used MiXCR to reprocess the PCR reads, holding one entry per CDR3 protein. The profile covers around 21,000 distinct CDR3 sequences, with 52% appearing a single time and 7.4% taken by the ten largest. Antigens of these TCRs are unknown. Treatment of the sample: approximately nine-day PBMC culture with coronavirus spike peptide pools or control peptides (ViraFEST assay). Sequenced sample: CD4+ T cells from blood, cultured in vitro. These receptors were taken from a human donor who had recovered from COVID-19.

This clonotype occurred a few times. The V gene is TRBV6-5, the J gene TRBJ1-1; 10 nucleotides align to TRBD1. J gave up 11 bases and V 0 bases, and 12 bases lay outside the gene matches. The CDR3 length is 16 residues. The V gene's germline CDR1 is MNHEY and CDR2 SVGAGI. In DNA, the CDR3 is TGTGCCAGCAGTTACTCGGGTCTGACAGGGGGCGCGGGGGCTTTCTTT. Translated: CASSYSGLTGGAGAFF.

This chain joins TRBV7-9 and TRBJ2-6, with D tentatively TRBD2 (5 bases). The V and J ends lost 7 bases and 0 bases respectively, with 16 bases between them. The CDR3 has 17 residues. From germline, CDR1 is SEHNR and CDR2 FQNEAQ (reference sequence). CDR3 DNA sequence: TGTGCCAGCACCTCCCTGCGGGCCGCCTCTGGGGCCAACGTCCTGACTTTC. Its translation is CASTSLRAASGANVLTF. Supplemented by reference TRBV7-9 and TRBJ2-6, the full variable domain reads DTGVSQNPRHKITKRGQNVTFRCDPISEHNRLYWYRQTLGQGPEFLTYFQNEAQLEKSRLLSDRFSAERPKGSFSTLEIQRTEQGDSAMYLCASTSLRAASGANVLTFGAGSRLTVL.

The chain joins TRBV19 to TRBJ2-6; 9 bases fit TRBD1. CDR3 length equals 17 residues. Germline CDR1 and CDR2: LNHDA and SQIVND (reference sequence). V lost 7 bases and J lost 1; bases outside the gene matches: 8. CDR3 amino acids: CASIRTGEGSGANVLTF. The CDR3 nucleotides read TGTGCCAGTATCCGGACAGGGGAGGGTTCTGGGGCCAACGTCCTGACTTTC.

V and J are TRBV20-1 and TRBJ2-1; TRBD1 matches at 9 bases. In germline, CDR1 is DFQATT, CDR2 SNEGSKA (reference sequence). Trimming cost V 3 bases and J 6 bases; bases outside gene matches: 15. The CDR3 is made up of 17 amino acids. CDR3 nucleotide sequence: TGCAGTGCTAGCCCCCCGGGACAGGGTTCGACTTTCAATGAGCAGTTCTTC. This sequence encodes CSASPPGQGSTFNEQFF.

The chain has TRBV30 and TRBJ1-2, with D possibly matching TRBD1 (6 bases). This CDR3 is built from 14 residues. From germline, CDR1 is GTSNPN and CDR2 SVGIG (reference sequence). Trimming cost V 3 bases and J 5 bases, with 16 bases left between them. The CDR3 nucleotides read TGTGCCTGGAGAGAGTGGGGGGCGCGGTATGGCTACACCTTC. Its protein is CAWREWGARYGYTF.

This clonotype was counted a few times. V and J are TRBV20-1 and TRBJ1-5; D remains unclear. Germline lookup yields CDR1 DFQATT and CDR2 SNEGSKA (reference sequence). This CDR3 contains 13 residues. Trimming took 6 bases from V and 4 from J, leaving 13 bases between them. CDR3 sequence: CSASLTFNQPQHF. The CDR3 DNA follows: TGCAGTGCAAGTCTGACCTTTAATCAGCCCCAGCATTTT.

This clonotype appeared a few times. The chain carries TRBV12-3 or TRBV12-4 and TRBJ2-2; D not certain. Trimming removed 7 bases from V and 8 bases from J, with 11 bases in between. The CDR3 consists of 12 residues. The CDR3 sequence: CASTLIQGELFF. In DNA form, the CDR3 reads TGTGCCAGCACCTTAATACAGGGGGAGCTGTTTTTT.

The table lists this clonotype with a few counts. The rearrangement uses TRBV6-1 and TRBJ1-6, with D perhaps matching TRBD1 (6 bases). The CDR3 length is 18 residues. Germline CDR1 reads MNHNS; CDR2 reads SASEGT. V was trimmed by 6 bases and J by 7 bases, leaving 25 bases between them. The chain's CDR3 is CASSRVDQGLLGNSPLHF. The CDR3 DNA sequence: TGTGCCAGCAGCCGCGTCGATCAGGGGCTCTTGGGCAATTCACCCCTCCACTTT.

Written as DNA, the CDR3 is TGTGCCAGCACGAACCGGGACCCGACGACCTATGGCTACACCTTC. Protein product: CASTNRDPTTYGYTF. The chain links TRBV6-7 to TRBJ1-2; perhaps TRBD1 as D (5 bases). TRBV6-7 is treated as an ORF (open reading frame) with a function not yet certain. This CDR3 is 15 amino acids long. V shed 7 bases and J shed 4 bases, with 19 bases lying between them.

This clonotype turned up a few times. This CDR3 reads CATLMNTEAFF. Written as DNA, the CDR3 is TGTGCCACCCTAATGAACACTGAAGCTTTCTTT. The chain couples TRBV28 to TRBJ1-1; D gene uncertain. The ends were cut back, 10 bases at V and 0 bases at J, with 6 bases in the middle. The length of the CDR3 is 11 residues. Germline V lookup: CDR1 MDHEN, CDR2 SYDVKM.

This clonotype was detected only a few times. V is TRBV11-3 and J is TRBJ2-5, with 13 nucleotides matching TRBD2. The germline V gene has CDR1 SGHNT and CDR2 YENEEA. Trimming took 4 bases from V and 2 from J; bases not matched to a gene: 10. The CDR3 is 18 residues long. For the CDR3, the DNA is TGTGCCAGCAGCTCGGGACTAGCGGGGCGAACACAACAAGAGACCCAGTACTTC. Protein sequence: CASSSGLAGRTQQETQYF. The full variable domain, completed using reference TRBV11-3 and TRBJ2-5, is EAGVVQSPRYKIIEKKQPVAFWCNPISGHNTLYWYLQNLGQGPELLIRYENEEAVDDSQLPKDRFSAERLKGVDSTLKIQPAELGDSAVYLCASSSGLAGRTQQETQYFGPGTRLLVL.

The V and J genes are TRBV24-1 and TRBJ2-2, with D perhaps matching TRBD2 (5 bases). The CDR3 sequence is 13 residues long. Germline-derived CDR1 and CDR2 are KGHDR and SFDVKD. V gave up 5 bases and J gave up 7 bases, with 10 bases separating them. The CDR3 DNA sequence: TGTGCCACCAGTGGAGGGAAGGTCGGGGAGCTGTTTTTT. The encoded protein is CATSGGKVGELFF.

The table lists this clonotype with a few counts. The gene calls are TRBV4-1 and TRBJ1-6, with D possibly TRBD1 on 5 matching bases. Looked up from germline, CDR1 is MGHRA and CDR2 is YSYEKL. This CDR3 has 19 amino acids. With 0 bases removed from V and 6 bases from J, the gap between germline ends came to 21 bases. The CDR3 DNA sequence: TGCGCCAGCAGCCAAGATAATGTCACAACGGGACTGAGTAATTCACCCCTCCACTTT. It yields the protein CASSQDNVTTGLSNSPLHF.